This is a list of T cell receptor beta chains from one sample in a study of graft-versus-host responses after intestinal transplantation. TCRdb's copy holds only in-frame clones and misses some; the assay was immunoSEQ multiplex PCR. The sample lists around 89,000 clones, around 93% seen once, with around 0.38% in the top ten. The antigens for these receptors are not known. This specimen was unstimulated CD8+ T cells sorted from spleen or lymph node cells, taken before transplant. These receptors all stem from a human donor who was the organ donor for an intestinal transplant. CDR3s include the opening cysteine and the closing phenylalanine or tryptophan. Each record gives: J gene, D gene, V gene, clone size, CDR3 DNA, CDR3 protein. D genes are given only for firm matches. Clone size is shown for a subset of rows, as once, few, many or a class of expanded clone.

j_gene: TRBJ2-7
d_gene: -
v_gene: TRBV6-6
abundance: -
CDR3nt: TGTGCCAGCAGCCTAACTAGCATTGGGGAGGAGCAGTACTTC
CDR3aa: CASSLTSIGEEQYF

j_gene: TRBJ2-7
d_gene: TRBD1
v_gene: TRBV7-8
abundance: -
CDR3nt: TGTGCCAGCAGCGTCAGACAGGGGGCTCCCGAGCAGTACTTC
CDR3aa: CASSVRQGAPEQYF

j_gene: TRBJ2-7
d_gene: TRBD1
v_gene: TRBV5-1
abundance: -
CDR3nt: TGCGCCAGCAGCTTCGGGGCCGGGTGGGGACAGGGGAGAAACGAGCAGTACTTC
CDR3aa: CASSFGAGWGQGRNEQYF

j_gene: TRBJ1-1
d_gene: -
v_gene: TRBV4-1
abundance: once
CDR3nt: TGCGCCAGCAGCCAAGAGGACAGTAACACTGAAGCTTTCTTT
CDR3aa: CASSQEDSNTEAFF

j_gene: TRBJ1-6
d_gene: -
v_gene: TRBV4-2
abundance: -
CDR3nt: TGTGCCAGCACCTCAGCGAATTCACCCCTCCACTTT
CDR3aa: CASTSANSPLHF

j_gene: TRBJ2-1
d_gene: -
v_gene: TRBV7-3
abundance: -
CDR3nt: TGTGCCAGCAGCTACCACCTCAGCTCCTACAATGAGCAGTTCTTC
CDR3aa: CASSYHLSSYNEQFF

j_gene: TRBJ2-1
d_gene: -
v_gene: TRBV4-3
abundance: few
CDR3nt: TGCGCCAGCAGCCGAGAATCCGGGACATACTACAATGAGCAGTTCTTC
CDR3aa: CASSRESGTYYNEQFF

j_gene: TRBJ1-1
d_gene: TRBD1
v_gene: TRBV7-2
abundance: -
CDR3nt: TGTGCCAGCAGCCCCCGGACAGGGGGCGTTGAAGCTTTCTTT
CDR3aa: CASSPRTGGVEAFF

j_gene: TRBJ1-1
d_gene: TRBD1
v_gene: TRBV4-1
abundance: once
CDR3nt: TGCGCCAGCAGCCAAGGACAGGGCTCTGAAGCTTTCTTT
CDR3aa: CASSQGQGSEAFF

j_gene: TRBJ2-3
d_gene: -
v_gene: TRBV5-6
abundance: -
CDR3nt: TGTGCCAGCAGCTTGGTGGCCCACACGCAGTATTTT
CDR3aa: CASSLVAHTQYF

j_gene: TRBJ2-3
d_gene: TRBD2
v_gene: TRBV2
abundance: -
CDR3nt: TGTGCCAGCAGTGGGACACTAGCGGGATCCCAAGATACGCAGTATTTT
CDR3aa: CASSGTLAGSQDTQYF

j_gene: TRBJ2-1
d_gene: -
v_gene: TRBV4-1
abundance: -
CDR3nt: TGCGCCAGCAGCCAATCCGAGGATGAGCAGTTCTTC
CDR3aa: CASSQSEDEQFF

j_gene: TRBJ1-1
d_gene: -
v_gene: TRBV29-1
abundance: -
CDR3nt: TGCAGCGTTGAACGTCGGCAGGGGATTGAAGCTTTCTTT
CDR3aa: CSVERRQGIEAFF

j_gene: TRBJ2-7
d_gene: TRBD1
v_gene: TRBV28
abundance: -
CDR3nt: TGTGCCAGCAGCCTATCGGACAGGGACAGGCAGTACTTC
CDR3aa: CASSLSDRDRQYF

j_gene: TRBJ1-1
d_gene: TRBD1
v_gene: TRBV4-3
abundance: -
CDR3nt: TGCGCCAGCAGCCACTTGTCGGCAGGGGGTACTGAAGCTTTCTTT
CDR3aa: CASSHLSAGGTEAFF

j_gene: TRBJ2-7
d_gene: TRBD2
v_gene: TRBV10-2
abundance: -
CDR3nt: TGCGCCAGCAGGACTAGCGGGGGCTCCTACGAGCAGTACTTC
CDR3aa: CASRTSGGSYEQYF

j_gene: TRBJ2-7
d_gene: TRBD1
v_gene: TRBV27
abundance: -
CDR3nt: TGTGCCAGCACCGGTTATGGGACAGGGGGCTACGAGCAGTACTTC
CDR3aa: CASTGYGTGGYEQYF

j_gene: TRBJ2-7
d_gene: -
v_gene: TRBV19
abundance: -
CDR3nt: TGTGCCAGTAGTATAGATGGGCGCTACGAGCAGTACTTC
CDR3aa: CASSIDGRYEQYF

j_gene: TRBJ1-2
d_gene: -
v_gene: TRBV4-3
abundance: -
CDR3nt: TGCGCCAGCAGCCAAGATCAGGGGCCGCCGTATGGCTACACCTTC
CDR3aa: CASSQDQGPPYGYTF

j_gene: TRBJ2-7
d_gene: TRBD1
v_gene: TRBV5-1
abundance: -
CDR3nt: TGCGCCAGCAGCCACCCGACAGGGGGGATCTACGAGCAGTACTTC
CDR3aa: CASSHPTGGIYEQYF

j_gene: TRBJ1-3
d_gene: -
v_gene: TRBV7-9
abundance: few
CDR3nt: TGTGCCAGCAGCCACGGTGGAAACACCATATATTTT
CDR3aa: CASSHGGNTIYF

j_gene: TRBJ2-1
d_gene: TRBD2
v_gene: TRBV7-9
abundance: few
CDR3nt: TGTGCCAGCAGCTTAGGCGCCGGTACGCGGGGGGCTCACAATGAGCAGTTCTTC
CDR3aa: CASSLGAGTRGAHNEQFF

j_gene: TRBJ2-1
d_gene: -
v_gene: TRBV27
abundance: -
CDR3nt: TGTGCCAGCAGTTTAAAGGGGTTGGACAATGAGCAGTTCTTC
CDR3aa: CASSLKGLDNEQFF

j_gene: TRBJ2-3
d_gene: TRBD2
v_gene: TRBV19
abundance: -
CDR3nt: TGTGCCAGTAAACGGACTAGCGGGGGGGCAGATACGCAGTATTTT
CDR3aa: CASKRTSGGADTQYF

j_gene: TRBJ1-4
d_gene: -
v_gene: TRBV27
abundance: -
CDR3nt: TGTGCCAGCAAGAGCCGGGACACAGACATCAATGAAAAACTGTTTTTT
CDR3aa: CASKSRDTDINEKLFF

j_gene: TRBJ1-2
d_gene: -
v_gene: TRBV9
abundance: -
CDR3nt: TGTGCCAGCAGCGTAGAGATCGGTAAGGGGAACTATGGCTACACCTTC
CDR3aa: CASSVEIGKGNYGYTF

j_gene: TRBJ1-6
d_gene: -
v_gene: TRBV4-2
abundance: -
CDR3nt: TGTGCCAGCAGCCAAGCTTACAGGGTTAATTCACCCCTCCACTTT
CDR3aa: CASSQAYRVNSPLHF

j_gene: TRBJ1-1
d_gene: TRBD1
v_gene: TRBV19
abundance: -
CDR3nt: TGTGCCAGTAGTGCCGGGACAGTATCCACTGAAGCTTTCTTT
CDR3aa: CASSAGTVSTEAFF

j_gene: TRBJ2-5
d_gene: -
v_gene: TRBV18
abundance: -
CDR3nt: TGTGCCAGCTCACCACCGGTAAGGACTCAAGAGACCCAGTACTTC
CDR3aa: CASSPPVRTQETQYF

j_gene: TRBJ2-2
d_gene: -
v_gene: TRBV9
abundance: -
CDR3nt: TGTGCCAGCAGTGATCCCGGACAGAACACCGGGGAGCTGTTTTTT
CDR3aa: CASSDPGQNTGELFF